This T cell receptor beta chain was sequenced during a study of blood T cell repertoires in COVID-19. Study details: Sample material is recorded as cDNA or gDNA derived from T cells, B-cell-depleted T cells, or PBMCs.

In the authors' workflow: For nucleated cells, counts were estimated from reference gene primer amplification. Only in-frame clones appear in the TCRdb table, and some are missing; sequencing was by immunoSEQ multiplex PCR. V and J calls and clone size are those listed in that table; D and trimming were worked out from the DNA. The sample lists approximately 90,000 clones; around 85% were seen once. The sample consisted of peripheral blood. The clonotype originates from a man between 60 and 70 years old with acute or convalescent COVID-19.

This CDR3 is CASGLSLAGGNTGELFF. For the CDR3, the DNA is TGTGCTAGTGGTTTGTCACTAGCGGGAGGGAACACCGGGGAGCTGTTTTTT. The rearrangement uses TRBV12-5 and TRBJ2-2, with 12 nucleotides matching TRBD2. The J segment lost 1 base and the V segment lost 2 bases, leaving 2 bases of the junction unmatched. Germline V CDR1 and CDR2: LGHNT, FRNRAP. This CDR3 region has 17 residues.